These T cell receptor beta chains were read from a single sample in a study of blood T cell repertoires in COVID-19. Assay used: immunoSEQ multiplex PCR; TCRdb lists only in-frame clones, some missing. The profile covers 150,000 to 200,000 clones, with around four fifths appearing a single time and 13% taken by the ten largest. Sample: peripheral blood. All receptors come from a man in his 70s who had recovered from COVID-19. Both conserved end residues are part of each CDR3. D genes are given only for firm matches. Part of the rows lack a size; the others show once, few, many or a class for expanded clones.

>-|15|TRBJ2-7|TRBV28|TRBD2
TGTGCCAGCAGCTACACGCGCGGGGGGCTAGAGGAGCAGTACTTC
CASSYTRGGLEEQYF
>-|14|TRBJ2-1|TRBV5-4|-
TGTGCCAGCAGCTTGGATGGCAAATCCAATGAGCAGTTCTTC
CASSLDGKSNEQFF
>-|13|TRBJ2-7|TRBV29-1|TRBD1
TGCAGCGTTCAGACAGGGGGCGGATACGAGCAGTACTTC
CSVQTGGGYEQYF
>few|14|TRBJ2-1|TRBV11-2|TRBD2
TGTGCCAGCAGCTTAGGACTAGCCGCCAATGAGCAGTTCTTC
CASSLGLAANEQFF
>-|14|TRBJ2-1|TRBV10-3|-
TGTGCCATCAGTGAGCCACGGACTGGGCATAAGCAGTTCTTC
CAISEPRTGHKQFF
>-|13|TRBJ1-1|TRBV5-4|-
TGTGCCAGCAGTAATCTCATGGGGGGTGAAGCTTTCTTT
CASSNLMGGEAFF
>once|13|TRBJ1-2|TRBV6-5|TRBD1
TGTGCCAGCACCCCCGGGACAGGGGTTGGCTACACCTTC
CASTPGTGVGYTF
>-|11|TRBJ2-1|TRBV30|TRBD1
TGTGCCTGGAGTCCGGGACAGGGTCAGTTCTTC
CAWSPGQGQFF
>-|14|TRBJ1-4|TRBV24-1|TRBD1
TGTGCCACCGCAACCGGGACAGGGGACGAAAAACTGTTTTTT
CATATGTGDEKLFF
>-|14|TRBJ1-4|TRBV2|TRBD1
TGTGCCAGCAGTTATACAGGGGAGAATGAAAAACTGTTTTTT
CASSYTGENEKLFF
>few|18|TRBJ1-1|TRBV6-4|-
TGTGCCAGCAGTGACTCCGGGACACTAAGGGGCTTGAACACTGAAGCTTTCTTT
CASSDSGTLRGLNTEAFF
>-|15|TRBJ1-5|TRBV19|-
TGTGCCAGTAGTGTCAGCAAATTCGGGAAGCAGCCCCAGCATTTT
CASSVSKFGKQPQHF
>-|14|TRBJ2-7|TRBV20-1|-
TGCAGTGCTAGTAGTATGCGGGTGGCAGACGAGCAGTACTTC
CSASSMRVADEQYF
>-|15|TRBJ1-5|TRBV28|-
TGTGCCAGCAATCCAGGGTCTTTGGGCAATCAGCCCCAGCATTTT
CASNPGSLGNQPQHF
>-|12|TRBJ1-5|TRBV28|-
TGTGCCAGCAGTCTCTACAATCAGCCCCAGCATTTT
CASSLYNQPQHF
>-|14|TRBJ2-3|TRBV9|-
TGTGCCAGCAGCGTAGGGCTAGTTCTAGATACGCAGTATTTT
CASSVGLVLDTQYF
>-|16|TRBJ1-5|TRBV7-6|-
TGTGCCAGCGGCACCCCCGGACTGTCGGGCAATCAGCCCCAGCATTTT
CASGTPGLSGNQPQHF
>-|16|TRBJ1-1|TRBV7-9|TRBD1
TGTGCCAGCAGCCGTTCGCGGGGACAGGGGGTAGGTGAAGCTTTCTTT
CASSRSRGQGVGEAFF
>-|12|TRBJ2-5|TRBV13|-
TGTGCCAGCAGCCGTACTCGCAACACCCAGTACTTC
CASSRTRNTQYF
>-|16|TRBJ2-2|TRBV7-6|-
TGTGCCAGCAGCTTAGTGGGGGGGCACAACACCGGGGAGCTGTTTTTT
CASSLVGGHNTGELFF